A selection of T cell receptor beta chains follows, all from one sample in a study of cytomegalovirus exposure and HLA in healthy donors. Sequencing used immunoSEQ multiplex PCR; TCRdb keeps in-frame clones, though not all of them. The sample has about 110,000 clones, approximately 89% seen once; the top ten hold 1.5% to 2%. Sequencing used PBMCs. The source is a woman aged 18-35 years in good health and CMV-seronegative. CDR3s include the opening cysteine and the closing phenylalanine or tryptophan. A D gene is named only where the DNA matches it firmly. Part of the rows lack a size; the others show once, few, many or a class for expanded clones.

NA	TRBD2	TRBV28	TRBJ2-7	CASSSGLAEYEQYF	TGTGCCAGCAGTTCGGGACTAGCGGAATACGAGCAGTACTTC
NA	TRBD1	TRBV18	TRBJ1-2	CASSYQDRGGYGYTF	TGTGCCAGCTCATACCAAGACAGGGGAGGCTATGGCTACACCTTC
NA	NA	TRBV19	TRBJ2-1	CASGTALAEYNEQFF	TGTGCCAGTGGAACGGCGCTAGCCGAGTACAATGAGCAGTTCTTC
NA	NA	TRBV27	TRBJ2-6	CASSLSWASGANVLTF	TGTGCCAGCAGTTTATCATGGGCGTCTGGGGCCAACGTCCTGACTTTC
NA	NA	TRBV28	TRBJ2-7	CASREQGTEQYF	TGTGCCAGCAGGGAACAGGGAACGGAGCAGTACTTC
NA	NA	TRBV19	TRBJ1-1	CASSIAMGGTEAFF	TGTGCCAGTAGTATAGCTATGGGGGGCACTGAAGCTTTCTTT
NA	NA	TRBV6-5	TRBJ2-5	CASSQTPQETQYF	TGTGCCAGCAGTCAGACACCACAAGAGACCCAGTACTTC
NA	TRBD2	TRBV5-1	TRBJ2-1	CASSYGTGLVGYNEQFF	TGCGCCAGCAGCTACGGAACAGGACTAGTAGGTTACAATGAGCAGTTCTTC
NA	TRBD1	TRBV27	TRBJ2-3	CASSLAGGVRTDTQYF	TGTGCCAGCAGCCTAGCAGGGGGCGTTAGGACAGATACGCAGTATTTT
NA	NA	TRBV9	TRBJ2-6	CASSVFAVPSLSGANVLTF	TGTGCCAGCAGCGTATTTGCGGTCCCGTCCCTCTCTGGGGCCAACGTCCTGACTTTC
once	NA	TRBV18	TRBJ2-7	CASSLQEGEEQYF	TGTGCCAGCTCACTTCAAGAGGGAGAGGAGCAGTACTTC
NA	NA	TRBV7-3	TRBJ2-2	CASSLTGGNTGELFF	TGTGCCAGCAGCCTGACCGGAGGGAACACCGGGGAGCTGTTTTTT
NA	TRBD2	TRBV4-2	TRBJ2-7	CASSPYPGLSPYEQYF	TGTGCCAGCAGCCCTTATCCGGGACTATCCCCTTACGAGCAGTACTTC